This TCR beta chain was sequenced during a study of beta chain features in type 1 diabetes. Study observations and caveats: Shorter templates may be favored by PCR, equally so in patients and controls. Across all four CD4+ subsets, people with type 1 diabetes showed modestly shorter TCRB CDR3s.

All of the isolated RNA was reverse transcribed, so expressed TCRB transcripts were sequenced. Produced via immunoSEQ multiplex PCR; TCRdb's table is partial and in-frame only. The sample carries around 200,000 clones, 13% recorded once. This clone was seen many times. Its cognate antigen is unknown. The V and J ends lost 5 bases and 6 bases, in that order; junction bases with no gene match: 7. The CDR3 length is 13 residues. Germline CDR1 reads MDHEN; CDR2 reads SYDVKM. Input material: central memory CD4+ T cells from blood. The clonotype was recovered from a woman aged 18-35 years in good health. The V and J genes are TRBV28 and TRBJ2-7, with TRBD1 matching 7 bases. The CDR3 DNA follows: TGTGCCAGCAGTCTCATATACAGGGGCGAGCAGTACTTC. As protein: CASSLIYRGEQYF.